This is a list of T cell receptor beta chains from one sample in a study of shared clonotypes between healthy human individuals. Clones were read by immunoSEQ multiplex PCR, and TCRdb kept only the in-frame ones, dropping some. This repertoire shows approximately 350,000 clones, roughly 70% found once; its top ten account for under 13%. Sequenced sample: memory CD4+ T cells sorted from blood. These receptors were collected from a man aged 30 to 45 in good health. CDR3s include the opening cysteine and the closing phenylalanine or tryptophan. The D gene is left open where the match is weak. Size is omitted from some rows. Given values are once, few, many or a class for expanded clones.

d_gene: -
abundance: few
j_gene: TRBJ1-4
v_gene: TRBV30
CDR3nt: TGTGCCTGGAGTGTATCCCACTACGAAAAACTGTTTTTT
CDR3aa: CAWSVSHYEKLFF

d_gene: TRBD2
abundance: -
j_gene: TRBJ2-2
v_gene: TRBV19
CDR3nt: TGTGCCAGTAGTATCCCGGGACTAGCTCAAAGGGAGCTGTTTTTT
CDR3aa: CASSIPGLAQRELFF

d_gene: -
abundance: -
j_gene: TRBJ2-7
v_gene: TRBV4-2
CDR3nt: TGTGCCAGCAGCCAAGTCCAGCGGACCTACGAGCAGTACTTC
CDR3aa: CASSQVQRTYEQYF

d_gene: -
abundance: -
j_gene: TRBJ2-3
v_gene: TRBV27
CDR3nt: TGTGCCAGCAGTTTAGAGTGGCTGGGGGGGCGGGGGACTGTGTATTTT
CDR3aa: CASSLEWLGGRGTVYF

d_gene: TRBD1
abundance: -
j_gene: TRBJ1-6
v_gene: TRBV5-1
CDR3nt: TGCGCCAGCCGGGACAGGGACAATTCACCCCTCCACTTT
CDR3aa: CASRDRDNSPLHF

d_gene: TRBD2
abundance: -
j_gene: TRBJ2-1
v_gene: TRBV7-9
CDR3nt: TGTGCCAGCAGCCTCAGCGGGAGCAATGAGCAGTTCTTC
CDR3aa: CASSLSGSNEQFF

d_gene: TRBD2
abundance: few
j_gene: TRBJ2-7
v_gene: TRBV27
CDR3nt: TGTGCCAGCAGTTCCCCGGGGGGGGGAAGCTACGAGCAGTACTTC
CDR3aa: CASSSPGGGSYEQYF

d_gene: -
abundance: -
j_gene: TRBJ2-1
v_gene: TRBV7-6
CDR3nt: TGTGCCAGCAGCTCAGGTCCCCTAGCGCGGAATGAGCAGTTCTTC
CDR3aa: CASSSGPLARNEQFF

d_gene: TRBD1
abundance: few
j_gene: TRBJ2-2
v_gene: TRBV19
CDR3nt: TGTGCCAGTAGTACGGGACAGGGGGCAAGCGGGGAGCTGTTTTTT
CDR3aa: CASSTGQGASGELFF

d_gene: -
abundance: -
j_gene: TRBJ1-2
v_gene: TRBV2
CDR3nt: TGTGCCAGCAGTGAAGCGCGTCAGGGAATATACACCTTC
CDR3aa: CASSEARQGIYTF

d_gene: -
abundance: -
j_gene: TRBJ2-1
v_gene: TRBV20-1
CDR3nt: TGCAGTGCGGACCTACAGTTCTTC
CDR3aa: CSADLQFF

d_gene: -
abundance: -
j_gene: TRBJ1-2
v_gene: TRBV2
CDR3nt: TGTGCCAGCGAACTACAGTATGGCTACACCTTC
CDR3aa: CASELQYGYTF

d_gene: -
abundance: -
j_gene: TRBJ2-7
v_gene: TRBV4-3
CDR3nt: TGCGCCAGCAGCCAGTCGTTCCAGCAATCCTACGAGCAGTACTTC
CDR3aa: CASSQSFQQSYEQYF

d_gene: -
abundance: -
j_gene: TRBJ1-1
v_gene: TRBV6-1
CDR3nt: TGTGCCAGCAGTGAACATTACATGAATGAAGCTTTCTTT
CDR3aa: CASSEHYMNEAFF

d_gene: -
abundance: -
j_gene: TRBJ1-5
v_gene: TRBV28
CDR3nt: TGTGCCAGCAGTGTACAAATACCGGGAACGCAGCCCCAGCATTTT
CDR3aa: CASSVQIPGTQPQHF

d_gene: -
abundance: once
j_gene: TRBJ2-6
v_gene: TRBV10-2
CDR3nt: TGCGCCAGCAGTGATTTTGGGTCTGGGGCCAACGTCCTGACTTTC
CDR3aa: CASSDFGSGANVLTF

d_gene: -
abundance: -
j_gene: TRBJ2-1
v_gene: TRBV6-6
CDR3nt: TGTGCCAGCAGCTTAGAGGGCTCCTACAATGAGCAGTTCTTC
CDR3aa: CASSLEGSYNEQFF

d_gene: -
abundance: -
j_gene: TRBJ2-7
v_gene: TRBV2
CDR3nt: TGTGCCAGCAGTGAACAGGGTCCCGAGCAGTACTTC
CDR3aa: CASSEQGPEQYF

d_gene: TRBD2
abundance: -
j_gene: TRBJ2-1
v_gene: TRBV19
CDR3nt: TGTGCCAGTTTTCCTAGCGGGAGAATGGTTTACAATGAGCAGTTCTTC
CDR3aa: CASFPSGRMVYNEQFF

d_gene: -
abundance: -
j_gene: TRBJ1-1
v_gene: TRBV10-1
CDR3nt: TGCGCCAGCGTCTGGGGACAACTTCATTCTGAAGCTTTCTTT
CDR3aa: CASVWGQLHSEAFF

d_gene: TRBD1
abundance: -
j_gene: TRBJ1-6
v_gene: TRBV5-4
CDR3nt: TGTGCCACTGGCGGGACAGGGAGCTCCTATAATTCACCCCTCCACTTT
CDR3aa: CATGGTGSSYNSPLHF

d_gene: TRBD1
abundance: -
j_gene: TRBJ2-7
v_gene: TRBV6-1
CDR3nt: TGTGCCAGCAGTGAGGACAGGGTAAGCTCCTACGAGCAGTACTTC
CDR3aa: CASSEDRVSSYEQYF

d_gene: TRBD2
abundance: few
j_gene: TRBJ2-1
v_gene: TRBV7-3
CDR3nt: TGTGCCAGCAGCATCAGCGGGGGTTACTACAATGAGCAGTTCTTC
CDR3aa: CASSISGGYYNEQFF

d_gene: TRBD2
abundance: -
j_gene: TRBJ2-1
v_gene: TRBV19
CDR3nt: TGTGCCAGTACTAGCGGCTCCTACAATGAGCAGTTCTTC
CDR3aa: CASTSGSYNEQFF